Below, one TCR beta chain is given with its context. The antigen is unknown. Other DNA sequences from this sample encode an identical CDR3 as well. This sample is drawn from a study of cytotoxic CD8 clonotypes in ibrutinib-treated CLL. Study results and caveats: Sampling time points were not equivalent between sustained-remission and progressing patients. On treatment, the uncommon public clonotypes contracted or remained stable. Against age-matched healthy donors, baseline clonality ran higher and tracked circulating CD8+ T-cell counts.

Trimming shortened V by 3 bases and J by 7 bases, and 7 bases separated the two germline ends. There are 12 residues in the CDR3. CDR1 and CDR2 from the germline V gene are LNHDA and SQIVND (reference sequence). Libraries of TCR beta were made from roughly 1.8 micrograms of genomic DNA that came from cryopreserved PBMCs. Clones were read by immunoSEQ multiplex PCR, and TCRdb kept only the in-frame ones, dropping some. The repertoire consists of about 140,000 clones, with 80% occurring once and the leading ten covering 6.5% to 8%. The sample here was PBMCs, taken after 36 months of ibrutinib treatment. This chain links TRBV19 with TRBJ1-5; D ambiguous. This TCR was sampled from a human donor with chronic lymphocytic leukemia. The CDR3 protein is CASSILGQPQHF. DNA for the CDR3: TGTGCCAGTAGTATCCTTGGGCAGCCCCAGCATTTT.